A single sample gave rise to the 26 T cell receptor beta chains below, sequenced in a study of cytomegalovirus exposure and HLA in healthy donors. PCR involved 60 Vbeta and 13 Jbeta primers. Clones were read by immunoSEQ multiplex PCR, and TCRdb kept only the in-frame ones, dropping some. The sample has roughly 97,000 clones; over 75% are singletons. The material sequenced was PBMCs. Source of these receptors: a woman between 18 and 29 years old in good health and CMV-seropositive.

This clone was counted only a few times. CDR3 nucleotides: TGCGCCAGCAGCCAAGGCTTCACAGTCACCGGGGAGCTGTTTTTT. Its protein product is CASSQGFTVTGELFF. The chain employs TRBV4-1 and TRBJ2-2; D gene ambiguous. The CDR3 extends over 15 amino acids. Deletions cut 1 base from V and 4 bases from J, with 10 bases between. Germline values: CDR1 MGHRA, CDR2 YSYEKL.

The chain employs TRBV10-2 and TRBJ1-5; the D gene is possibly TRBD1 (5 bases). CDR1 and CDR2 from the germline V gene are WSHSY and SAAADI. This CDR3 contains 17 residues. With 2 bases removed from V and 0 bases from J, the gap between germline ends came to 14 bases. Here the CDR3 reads CASSEPPAGTSNQPQHF. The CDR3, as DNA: TGCGCCAGCAGTGAGCCGCCAGCGGGGACTAGCAATCAGCCCCAGCATTTT.

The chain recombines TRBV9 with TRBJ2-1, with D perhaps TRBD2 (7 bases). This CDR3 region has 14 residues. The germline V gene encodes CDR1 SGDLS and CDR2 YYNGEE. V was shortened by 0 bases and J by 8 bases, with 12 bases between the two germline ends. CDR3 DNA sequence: TGTGCCAGCAGCGTAGACGGAGGGGGGGATGAGCAGTTCTTC. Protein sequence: CASSVDGGGDEQFF. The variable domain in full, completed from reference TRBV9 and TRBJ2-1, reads DSGVTQTPKHLITATGQRVTLRCSPRSGDLSVYWYQQSLDQGLQFLIQYYNGEERAKGNILERFSAQQFPDLHSELNLSSLELGDSALYFCASSVDGGGDEQFFGPGTRLTVL.

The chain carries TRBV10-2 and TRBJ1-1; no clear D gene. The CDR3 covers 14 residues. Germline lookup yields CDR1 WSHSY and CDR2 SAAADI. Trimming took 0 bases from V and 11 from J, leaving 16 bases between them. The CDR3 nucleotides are TGCGCCAGCAGTGAGTCGTCGGTTGGTGGGAGGGCTTTCTTT. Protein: CASSESSVGGRAFF.

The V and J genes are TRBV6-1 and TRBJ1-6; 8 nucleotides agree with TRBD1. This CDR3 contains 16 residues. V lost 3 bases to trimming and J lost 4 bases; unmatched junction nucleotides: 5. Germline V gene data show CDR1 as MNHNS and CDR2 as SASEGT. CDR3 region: CASSELDRGYNSPLHF. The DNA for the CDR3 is TGTGCCAGCAGTGAGCTCGACAGGGGATATAATTCACCCCTCCACTTT.

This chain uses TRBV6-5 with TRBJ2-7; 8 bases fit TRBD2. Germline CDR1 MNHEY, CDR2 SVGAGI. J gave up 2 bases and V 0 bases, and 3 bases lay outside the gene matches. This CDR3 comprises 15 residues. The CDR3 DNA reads TGTGCCAGCAGTTACTCGGCTAGCGGGCCCTACGAGCAGTACTTC. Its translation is CASSYSASGPYEQYF.

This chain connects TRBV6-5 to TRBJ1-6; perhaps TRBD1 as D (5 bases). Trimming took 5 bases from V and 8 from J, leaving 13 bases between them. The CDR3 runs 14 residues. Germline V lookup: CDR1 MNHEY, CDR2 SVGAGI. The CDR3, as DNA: TGTGCCAGCAGTCCCGCCTGGGGGGATTCACCCCTCCACTTT. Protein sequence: CASSPAWGDSPLHF.

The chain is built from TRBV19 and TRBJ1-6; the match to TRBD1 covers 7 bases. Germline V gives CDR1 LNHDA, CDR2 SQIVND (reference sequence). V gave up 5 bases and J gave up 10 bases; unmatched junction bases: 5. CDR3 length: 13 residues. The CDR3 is CASSEQGYSPLHF. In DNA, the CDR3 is TGTGCCAGTAGTGAACAGGGGTACTCACCCCTCCACTTT.

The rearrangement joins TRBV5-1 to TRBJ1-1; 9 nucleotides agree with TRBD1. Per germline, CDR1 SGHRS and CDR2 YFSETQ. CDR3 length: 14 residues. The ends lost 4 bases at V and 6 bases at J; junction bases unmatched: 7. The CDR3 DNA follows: TGCGCCAGCAGCCCCCCCGGGACAGGGTCTGAAGCTTTCTTT. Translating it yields CASSPPGTGSEAFF.

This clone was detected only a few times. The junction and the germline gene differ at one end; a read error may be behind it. The CDR3 DNA follows: TGTACCAGCGGCAGAGACACAGGGATCTCTGAAGCTTTCTTT. Its protein product is CTSGRDTGISEAFF. The V gene is TRBV2, the J gene TRBJ1-1; TRBD1 might be the D (6 bases). The V gene's germline CDR1 is SNHLY and CDR2 FYNNEI. This CDR3 contains 14 residues.

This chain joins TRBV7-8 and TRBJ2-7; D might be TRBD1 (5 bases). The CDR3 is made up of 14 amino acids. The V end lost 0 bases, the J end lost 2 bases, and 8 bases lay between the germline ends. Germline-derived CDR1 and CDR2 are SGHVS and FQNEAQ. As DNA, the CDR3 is TGTGCCAGCAGCTTAGCGGTGGGGCCCTACGAGCAGTACTTC. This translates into CASSLAVGPYEQYF.

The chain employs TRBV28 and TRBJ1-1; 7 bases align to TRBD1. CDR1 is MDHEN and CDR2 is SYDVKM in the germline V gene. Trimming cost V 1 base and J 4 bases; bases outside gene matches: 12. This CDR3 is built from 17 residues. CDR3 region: CASSLFGAGGSSTEAFF. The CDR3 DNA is TGTGCCAGCAGTTTATTCGGTGCAGGGGGGAGTTCCACTGAAGCTTTCTTT. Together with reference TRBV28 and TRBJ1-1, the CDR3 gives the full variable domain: DVKVTQSSRYLVKRTGEKVFLECVQDMDHENMFWYRQDPGLGLRLIYFSYDVKMKEKGDIPEGYSVSREKKERFSLILESASTNQTSMYLCASSLFGAGGSSTEAFFGQGTRLTVV.

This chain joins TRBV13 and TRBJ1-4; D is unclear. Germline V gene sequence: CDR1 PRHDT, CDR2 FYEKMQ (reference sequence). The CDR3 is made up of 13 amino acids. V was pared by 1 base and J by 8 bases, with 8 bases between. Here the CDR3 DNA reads TGTGCCAGCAGCTTAGATAGGGAGGAAAAACTGTTTTTT. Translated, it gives CASSLDREEKLFF.

The CDR3 bases are TGTGCCAGCAGTGACCTTCGAGCGGGAGTAGGCAATGAGCAGTTCTTC. This codes for CASSDLRAGVGNEQFF. The chain employs TRBV2 and TRBJ2-1; TRBD2 matches 8 bases. Looked up from germline, CDR1 is SNHLY and CDR2 is FYNNEI. The CDR3 runs to 16 residues. The V segment lost 3 bases and the J segment 6 bases; nucleotides outside the gene matches: 10. Complete variable domain (other parts from reference TRBV2 and TRBJ2-1): EPEVTQTPSHQVTQMGQEVILRCVPISNHLYFYWYRQILGQKVEFLVSFYNNEISEKSEIFDDQFSVERPDGSNFTLKIRSTKLEDSAMYFCASSDLRAGVGNEQFFGPGTRLTVL.

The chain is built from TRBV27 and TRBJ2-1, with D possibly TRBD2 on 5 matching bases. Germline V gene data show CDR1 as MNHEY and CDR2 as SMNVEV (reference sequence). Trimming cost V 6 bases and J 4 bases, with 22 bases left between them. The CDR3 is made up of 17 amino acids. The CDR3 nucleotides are TGTGCCAGCAGCTCCCCCCGGTTGAGGGAGTCGTACAATGAGCAGTTCTTC. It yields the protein CASSSPRLRESYNEQFF.

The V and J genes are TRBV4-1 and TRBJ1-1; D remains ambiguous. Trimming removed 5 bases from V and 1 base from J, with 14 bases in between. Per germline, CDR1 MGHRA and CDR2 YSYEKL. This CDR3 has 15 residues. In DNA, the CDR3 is TGCGCCAGCAGCTCCCCTCTGGCAGGGAACACTGAAGCTTTCTTT. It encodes CASSSPLAGNTEAFF.

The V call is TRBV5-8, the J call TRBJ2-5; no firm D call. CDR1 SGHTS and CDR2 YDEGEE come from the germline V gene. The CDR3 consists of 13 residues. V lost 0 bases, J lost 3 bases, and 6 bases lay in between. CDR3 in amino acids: CASSLGAKETQYF. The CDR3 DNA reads TGTGCCAGCAGCTTGGGAGCCAAAGAGACCCAGTACTTC.

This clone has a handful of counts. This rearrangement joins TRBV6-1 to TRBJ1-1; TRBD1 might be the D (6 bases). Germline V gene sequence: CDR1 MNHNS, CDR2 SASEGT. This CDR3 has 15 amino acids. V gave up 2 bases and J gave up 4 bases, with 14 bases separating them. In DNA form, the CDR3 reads TGTGCCAGCAGTGAATTGGGGGCGCCGGGCACTGAAGCTTTCTTT. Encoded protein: CASSELGAPGTEAFF.

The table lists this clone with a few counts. As DNA, the CDR3 is TGTGCCAGCAGCCGACAGGGGAACACTGAAGCTTTCTTT. Translation gives CASSRQGNTEAFF. The V and J genes are TRBV7-9 and TRBJ1-1, with 7 nucleotides matching TRBD1. The CDR3 covers 13 residues. J was trimmed by 1 base and V by 5 bases; bases with no gene match: 1. Germline lookup yields CDR1 SEHNR and CDR2 FQNEAQ (reference sequence).

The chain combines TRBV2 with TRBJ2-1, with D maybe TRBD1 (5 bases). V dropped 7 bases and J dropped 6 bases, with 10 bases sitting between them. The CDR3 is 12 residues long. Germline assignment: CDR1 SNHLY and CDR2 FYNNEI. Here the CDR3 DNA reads TGTGCCAGCATAGGGGAAATCAATGAGCAGTTCTTC. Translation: CASIGEINEQFF.

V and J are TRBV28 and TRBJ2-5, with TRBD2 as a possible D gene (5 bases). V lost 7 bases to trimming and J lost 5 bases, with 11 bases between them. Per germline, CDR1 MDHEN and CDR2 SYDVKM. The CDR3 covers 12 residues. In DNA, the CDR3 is TGTGCCAGCACGGGGTCATGGGAGACCCAGTACTTC. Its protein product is CASTGSWETQYF.

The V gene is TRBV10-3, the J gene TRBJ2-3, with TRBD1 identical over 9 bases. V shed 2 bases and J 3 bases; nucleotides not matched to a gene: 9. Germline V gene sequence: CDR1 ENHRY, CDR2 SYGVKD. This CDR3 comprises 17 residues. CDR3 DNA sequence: TGTGCCATCAGTGAGCGGGACAGGGCTGGCTCGACAGATACGCAGTATTTT. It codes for CAISERDRAGSTDTQYF.

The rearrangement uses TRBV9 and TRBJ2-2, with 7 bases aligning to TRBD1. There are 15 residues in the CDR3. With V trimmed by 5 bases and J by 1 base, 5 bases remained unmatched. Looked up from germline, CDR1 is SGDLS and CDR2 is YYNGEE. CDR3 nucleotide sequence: TGTGCCAGCAGTTTGGGACAGAAGAACACCGGGGAGCTGTTTTTT. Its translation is CASSLGQKNTGELFF. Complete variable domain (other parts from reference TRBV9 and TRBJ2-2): DSGVTQTPKHLITATGQRVTLRCSPRSGDLSVYWYQQSLDQGLQFLIQYYNGEERAKGNILERFSAQQFPDLHSELNLSSLELGDSALYFCASSLGQKNTGELFFGEGSRLTVL.

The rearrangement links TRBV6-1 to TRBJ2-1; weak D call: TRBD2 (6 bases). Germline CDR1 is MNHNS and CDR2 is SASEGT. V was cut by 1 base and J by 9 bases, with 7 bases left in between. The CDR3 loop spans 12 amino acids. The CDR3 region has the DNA TGTGCCAGCAGTGAAGAGGAGGGTGAGCAGTTCTTC. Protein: CASSEEEGEQFF.

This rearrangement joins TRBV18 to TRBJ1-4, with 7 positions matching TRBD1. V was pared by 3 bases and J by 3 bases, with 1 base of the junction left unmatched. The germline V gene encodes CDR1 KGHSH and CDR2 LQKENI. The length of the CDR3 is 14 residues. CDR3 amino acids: CASSPQGANEKLFF. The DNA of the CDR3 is TGTGCCAGCTCACCGCAGGGGGCTAATGAAAAACTGTTTTTT. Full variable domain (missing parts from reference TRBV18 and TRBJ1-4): NAGVMQNPRHLVRRRGQEARLRCSPMKGHSHVYWYRQLPEEGLKFMVYLQKENIIDESGMPKERFSAEFPKEGPSILRIQQVVRGDSAAYFCASSPQGANEKLFFGSGTQLSVL.

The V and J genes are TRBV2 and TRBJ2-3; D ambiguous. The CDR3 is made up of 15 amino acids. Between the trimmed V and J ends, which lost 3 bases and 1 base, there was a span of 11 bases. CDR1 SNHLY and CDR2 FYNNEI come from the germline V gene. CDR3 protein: CASSDFGVGTDTQYF. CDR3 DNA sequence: TGTGCCAGCAGTGACTTCGGTGTGGGCACAGATACGCAGTATTTT.